A single sample gave rise to the 9 T cell receptor beta chains below, sequenced in a study of blood T cell repertoires in COVID-19. Sequencing was performed with immunoSEQ multiplex PCR; in TCRdb, only in-frame clones are kept and a portion is missing. The profile covers roughly 250,000 clones, with around 87% appearing a single time and over 6% taken by the ten largest. The sequencing sample was made of PBMCs or T cells enriched from blood (not recorded which). All receptors come from a woman in her 30s with acute COVID-19.

This clone came up a few times. This rearrangement joins TRBV10-3 to TRBJ2-7; D is possibly TRBD1 (6 bases). CDR1 and CDR2 (germline): ENHRY, SYGVKD. CDR3 length: 15 amino acids. The V gene lost 6 bases and the J gene lost 0 bases, with 15 bases spanning the gap. CDR3 sequence reads: CAISAQGTNSYEQYF. The DNA for the CDR3 is TGTGCCATCAGCGCCCAGGGGACAAACTCCTACGAGCAGTACTTC.

The rearrangement uses TRBV3-1 (or the pseudogene TRBV3-2) and TRBJ2-1, with 11 bases aligning to TRBD2. This CDR3 comprises 16 residues. V lost 0 bases and J lost 8; bases outside the gene matches: 6. Germline loops: CDR1 LGHDT, CDR2 YNNKEL (reference sequence). The CDR3 DNA reads TGTGCCAGCAGCCAAGACCGGCTAGCGGGAGGTGATGAGCAGTTCTTC. Protein: CASSQDRLAGGDEQFF.

V gene TRBV6-1 combines with J gene TRBJ2-1, with D maybe TRBD1 (5 bases). Germline CDR1 reads MNHNS; CDR2 reads SASEGT. V was shortened by 1 base and J by 3 bases, with 13 bases between the two germline ends. This CDR3 spans 16 amino acids. The CDR3 protein is CASSEGRRVDYNEQFF. CDR3 DNA: TGTGCCAGCAGTGAAGGTCGCAGGGTGGACTACAATGAGCAGTTCTTC.

J is TRBJ2-5 and V is TRBV5-1, with a tentative D call TRBD1 (6 bases). Deletions cut 4 bases from V and 5 bases from J, with 15 bases between. Looked up from germline, CDR1 is SGHRS and CDR2 is YFSETQ. This CDR3 comprises 14 residues. The DNA of the CDR3 is TGCGCCAGCAGCCACACGACAGGTACTGAGACCCAGTACTTC. This codes for CASSHTTGTETQYF.

This chain uses TRBV2 with TRBJ1-5, with no clear D. Trimming took off 4 bases at V and 4 bases at J, with 11 bases between the two ends. The CDR3 loop spans 14 amino acids. CDR1 is SNHLY, CDR2 FYNNEI, per germline. DNA for the CDR3: TGTGCCAGCAGTGGGGAGGTACAGAATCAGCCCCAGCATTTT. Its translation is CASSGEVQNQPQHF.

This clone was observed once. The gene calls are TRBV4-3 and TRBJ2-2; D ambiguous. Between the trimmed V and J ends, which lost 0 bases and 4 bases, there was a span of 9 bases. Germline V lookup: CDR1 LGHNA, CDR2 YSLEER. The CDR3 is 15 amino acids. The DNA of the CDR3 is TGCGCCAGCAGCCAAGAATTCTGGAGCACCGGGGAGCTGTTTTTT. It codes for CASSQEFWSTGELFF.

The CDR3 region is CASSEGSGELFF. The DNA of the CDR3 is TGTGCCAGCAGTGAAGGTAGCGGGGAGCTGTTTTTT. The V gene is TRBV6-1, the J gene TRBJ2-2; D is unresolved. Germline CDR1 and CDR2: MNHNS and SASEGT. The germline V and J ends were trimmed by 1 base and 7 bases, with 4 bases remaining between them. The CDR3 covers 12 residues.

V usage is TRBV27 and J usage is TRBJ2-1; 15 nucleotides line up with TRBD2. CDR3 length: 19 amino acids. CDR1 MNHEY and CDR2 SMNVEV come from the germline V gene (reference sequence). Germline trimming cut 3 bases from V and 3 bases from J; bases unmatched to any gene: 9. CDR3 nucleotides: TGTGCCAGCAGTTTCTTGGGACTAGCGGGAGGAAACAACTACAATGAGCAGTTCTTC. As protein: CASSFLGLAGGNNYNEQFF.

The chain has TRBV11-2 and TRBJ2-1; TRBD2 matches 12 bases. Germline CDR1 is SGHAT and CDR2 is FQNNGV. The CDR3 loop spans 18 amino acids. V lost 2 bases to trimming and J lost 7 bases; unmatched junction nucleotides: 12. CDR3 protein: CASSLIASGRAEWNEQFF. CDR3 DNA: TGTGCCAGCAGCTTAATCGCTAGCGGGAGGGCCGAGTGGAATGAGCAGTTCTTC.